The clone carrying this T cell receptor (beta chain) has a handful of counts. Its antigen is not known. MiXCR, run by TCRdb on the 5' RACE reads, gives a single entry per CDR3 protein. The table includes hundreds of thousands of distinct CDR3 sequences, roughly 18% detected once. The data originate from a study of identical twins. This CDR3 has 14 residues. V shed 4 bases and J 9 bases; nucleotides not matched to a gene: 7. Germline assignment: CDR1 SGHTA and CDR2 FQGNSA. Overall study results and limits: It was cross-sectional statistical analysis, not following the same donors, that the conclusions relied on.

This same sample was also taken into another study, of T cells expressing NK-cell markers. From that report: These clonotypes, the leaders elsewhere, also led the CD3+CD56-NKG2C+ fraction in a handful of donors.

The receptor's source is a woman under 30 in good health. V usage is TRBV7-2 and J usage is TRBJ2-1; TRBD1 matches 9 bases. The sequenced material came from PBMCs. The CDR3, as DNA: TGTGCCAGCAGCTCCGGACAGGGGCCCCTTGAGCAGTTCTTC. It encodes CASSSGQGPLEQFF. The full variable domain, rest sourced from reference TRBV7-2 and TRBJ2-1, is GAGVSQSPSNKVTEKGKDVELRCDPISGHTALYWYRQSLGQGLEFLIYFQGNSAPDKSGLPSDRFSAERTGGSVSTLTIQRTQQEDSAVYLCASSSGQGPLEQFFGPGTRLTVL.